What follows is one TCR beta chain and its context. This record comes from a study of blood T cell repertoires in COVID-19. Across the whole study: From the United States, Italy and Spain came samples of acute and convalescent COVID-19. The analysed material was cDNA or gDNA that came from T cells, B-cell-depleted T cells, or PBMCs.

V shed 10 bases and J shed 2 bases, with 18 bases lying between them. CDR1 SNHLY and CDR2 FYNNEI come from the germline V gene. This CDR3 comprises 15 residues. In the authors' workflow: By means of reference gene primer amplification, nucleated cell counts were estimated. Assay used: immunoSEQ multiplex PCR; TCRdb lists only in-frame clones, some missing. V, J and clone size derive from that table, while D and trimming were established from the DNA sequence. The data show about 190,000 clones, with approximately 80% seen just once and around 12% held by the top ten. The V and J genes are TRBV2 and TRBJ1-5; D possibly corresponds to TRBD1 (5 bases). Source material: peripheral blood. The receptor's source is a woman in her forties or fifties with acute or convalescent COVID-19. The CDR3 region has the DNA TGTGCCATCGGCAGACAGCCGCCGGGCAATCAGCCCCAGCATTTT. Translation: CAIGRQPPGNQPQHF.